A single sample is the source of the 13 T cell receptor beta chains below, sequenced in a study of T-cell reconstitution after alpha-beta-depleted transplantation in children. Unique molecular identifiers were used in preparing the TCRbeta library. TCRdb independently ran MiXCR on the PCR reads; one entry per CDR3 protein. The sample consists of about 610,000 distinct CDR3 sequences, roughly 10% of them appearing once. This specimen was PBMCs from the stem cell graft donor, taken from the stem cell graft. These receptors originate from a human donor who donated a stem cell graft to a child with acute myeloid leukemia.

Only a few counts were recorded for this clonotype. The chain has TRBV25-1 and TRBJ1-4; D remains ambiguous. The CDR3 runs to 13 residues. CDR1 is MGHDK, CDR2 SYGVNS, per germline. Trimming left V 5 bases short and J 7 bases short, with 11 bases between. The chain's CDR3 is CASSRGASEKLFF. CDR3 sequence (DNA): TGTGCCAGCAGTAGAGGTGCAAGTGAAAAACTGTTTTTT.

There are many counts of this clonotype. The chain uses TRBV5-4 and TRBJ2-5, with a possible D match to TRBD1 (5 bases). V lost 2 bases and J lost 8, with 13 bases in between. The length of the CDR3 is 13 residues. Germline-derived CDR1 and CDR2 are SGHNT and YYREEE (reference sequence). The CDR3 loop is CASSLGQGSTQYF. The CDR3 DNA reads TGTGCCAGCAGCTTAGGTCAGGGATCTACCCAGTACTTC.

This clonotype was seen more than once but under ten times. CDR3 in DNA: TGTGCCAGCAGGAGTAGGAGGTCCAGCACAGATACGCAGTATTTT. Its protein product is CASRSRRSSTDTQYF. The chain is built from TRBV7-9 and TRBJ2-3; possible D gene TRBD2, 5 bases. V was trimmed by 6 bases and J by 0 bases, leaving 13 bases between them. The V gene's germline CDR1 is SEHNR and CDR2 FQNEAQ (reference sequence). The CDR3 totals 15 residues.

This clonotype was picked up a small number of times. The CDR3 nucleotides read TGTGCCAGCTCGGGCCCGAAGACTAGCCAAGAGACCCAGTACTTC. Its protein is CASSGPKTSQETQYF. V usage is TRBV5-5 and J usage is TRBJ2-5; D is possibly TRBD2 (6 bases). CDR3 length: 15 amino acids. V was pared by 7 bases and J by 1 base, with 17 bases between. The germline CDR1 and CDR2 sequences are SGHKS and YYEKEE (reference sequence). Combining the CDR3 with reference TRBV5-5 and TRBJ2-5 gives the whole variable domain DAGVTQSPTHLIKTRGQQVTLRCSPISGHKSVSWYQQVLGQGPQFIFQYYEKEERGRGNFPDRFSARQFPNYSSELNVNALLLGDSALYLCASSGPKTSQETQYFGPGTRLLVL.

This clonotype has more than one count but fewer than ten. V and J are TRBV12-3 or TRBV12-4 and TRBJ2-2; 9 bases agree with TRBD2. The CDR3 extends over 13 amino acids. This chain's CDR3 is CAGKREVTGELFF. The CDR3 DNA reads TGTGCGGGGAAGCGGGAGGTCACCGGGGAGCTGTTTTTT.

The V and J genes are TRBV5-1 and TRBJ2-7; 7 bases map to TRBD2. V lost 0 bases to trimming and J lost 1 base; unmatched junction nucleotides: 10. Germline lookup yields CDR1 SGHRS and CDR2 YFSETQ. The CDR3 loop spans 17 amino acids. The CDR3: CASSLGGGSVISYEQYF. In nucleotides, the CDR3 is TGCGCCAGCAGCTTGGGCGGCGGGAGTGTAATATCCTACGAGCAGTACTTC. Based on the CDR3 plus reference TRBV5-1 and TRBJ2-7, the full variable domain is KAGVTQTPRYLIKTRGQQVTLSCSPISGHRSVSWYQQTPGQGLQFLFEYFSETQRNKGNFPGRFSGRQFSNSRSEMNVSTLELGDSALYLCASSLGGGSVISYEQYFGPGTRLTVT.

This clonotype was detected many times. The chain links TRBV4-3 to TRBJ1-5; D gene uncertain. Trimming shortened V by 0 bases and J by 0 bases, and 3 bases separated the two germline ends. Germline CDR1 is LGHNA and CDR2 is YSLEER. The length of the CDR3 is 14 residues. This CDR3 reads CASSQDYSNQPQHF. CDR3 DNA: TGCGCCAGCAGCCAAGATTATAGCAATCAGCCCCAGCATTTT.

The V call is TRBV20-1, the J call TRBJ2-3; 8 bases agree with TRBD1. The CDR3 length is 15 residues. The germline V gene has CDR1 DFQATT and CDR2 SNEGSKA (reference sequence). The V gene end was trimmed by 3 bases and the J gene end by 4 bases; junction bases not matched to a gene: 9. CDR3 bases: TGCAGTGCTAGCCGAACGGACAGGGTCGCAGATACGCAGTATTTT. Residues: CSASRTDRVADTQYF.

This clonotype was recorded a few times. J is TRBJ2-1 and V is TRBV29-1; D gene unclear. The V end was cut by 4 bases, the J end by 5 bases, with 12 bases between. Germline V gene sequence: CDR1 SQVTM, CDR2 ANQGSEA. CDR3 length equals 13 residues. DNA of the CDR3: TGCAGCGTTGTGAAGGATGCAGACAATGAGCAGTTCTTC. It translates to CSVVKDADNEQFF.

This clonotype has at least ten counts. The chain is built from TRBV20-1 and TRBJ2-1; 11 bases align to TRBD2. The CDR3 runs 19 residues. Germline V CDR1 and CDR2: DFQATT, SNEGSKA (reference sequence). The junction had 10 bases not matched to a gene; V was cut back by 0 bases and J by 0 bases. CDR3 nucleotide sequence: TGCAGTGCTAGAGAGAGGACTAGCGGGTCCCCCAGCTCCTACAATGAGCAGTTCTTC. Encoded protein: CSARERTSGSPSSYNEQFF.

V usage is TRBV5-1 and J usage is TRBJ2-5; 8 positions match TRBD2. V was clipped by 4 bases and J by 3 bases; unmatched bases: 2. The V gene's germline CDR1 is SGHRS and CDR2 YFSETQ. The CDR3 totals 13 residues. The CDR3 sequence is CASSKAGEETQYF. CDR3 coding DNA: TGCGCCAGCAGCAAAGCGGGGGAAGAGACCCAGTACTTC.

The rearrangement joins TRBV5-1 to TRBJ2-7; D remains ambiguous. V gave up 4 bases and J gave up 7 bases, with 9 bases separating them. CDR3 size: 11 residues. Per the germline V gene, CDR1 is SGHRS and CDR2 is YFSETQ. Here the CDR3 reads CASSEKWEQYF. The CDR3, as DNA: TGCGCCAGCAGCGAGAAGTGGGAGCAGTACTTC.

The chain employs TRBV29-1 and TRBJ2-3, with 8 bases that match TRBD2. This CDR3 region has 13 residues. CDR1 is SQVTM, CDR2 ANQGSEA, per germline. The junction had 9 bases not matched to a gene; V was cut back by 7 bases and J by 6 bases. CDR3 region: CSAVAGIVDTQYF. The CDR3 region has the DNA TGCAGCGCTGTAGCGGGAATCGTTGATACGCAGTATTTT.